Described below is a single TCR beta chain sequence and its context. This sample is drawn from a study of blood T cell repertoires in COVID-19. Method: immunoSEQ multiplex PCR; TCRdb's copy keeps in-frame clones and lacks some. The top ten clones hold about 2.6% of a sample with about 220,000 clones, 88% of them seen once. Recovery meant two consecutive negative NP/OP PCR tests, professional clearance, or resolved symptoms. The sample comprised PBMCs or T cells enriched from blood (not recorded which). This sequence originates from a woman aged 25 to 45 who had recovered from COVID-19.

Written as DNA, the CDR3 is TGCGCCAGCAGCCAATCGGTCGAGACAGGGGGAACGGTCGAGCAGTACTTC. Translation gives CASSQSVETGGTVEQYF. The J gene is TRBJ2-7, the V gene TRBV4-3; 9 bases line up with TRBD1. With V trimmed by 2 bases and J by 6 bases, 14 bases remained unmatched. CDR1 and CDR2 from the germline V gene are LGHNA and YSLEER. The CDR3 has 17 residues.